The 25 T cell receptor beta chains below were found in one sample sequenced in a study of T cell responses to AZD1222 COVID-19 vaccine. Using immunoSEQ multiplex PCR, the repertoire was profiled, and TCRdb retains in-frame clones only, with some absent. The data show roughly 97,000 clones, with 80% to 90% seen just once and more than 8% held by the top ten. Sequences were derived from peripheral blood, sampled on day 0 of AZD1222 vaccination. The receptors were gathered from an adult in good health.

V gene TRBV4-1 combines with J gene TRBJ1-1; 9 positions match TRBD1. Germline V lookup: CDR1 MGHRA, CDR2 YSYEKL. The CDR3 runs 17 residues. Trimming cost V 2 bases and J 1 base; bases outside gene matches: 8. The CDR3: CASSQLTGGVGNTEAFF. The CDR3 nucleotides are TGCGCCAGCAGCCAATTAACAGGGGGCGTCGGGAACACTGAAGCTTTCTTT.

The sample holds one count of this clone. V gene TRBV5-4 combines with J gene TRBJ1-2, with D hard to call. Deletions cut 0 bases from V and 4 bases from J, with 16 bases between. The CDR3 consists of 16 residues. In germline, CDR1 is SGHNT, CDR2 YYREEE (reference sequence). CDR3 sequence (DNA): TGTGCCAGCAGCTTGGTAAGGGAGCGACCGACCTATGGCTACACCTTC. Translated, it gives CASSLVRERPTYGYTF.

The chain employs TRBV6-5 and TRBJ2-1; 7 bases fit TRBD1. Germline lookup yields CDR1 MNHEY and CDR2 SVGAGI. V shed 4 bases and J 10 bases; nucleotides not matched to a gene: 13. The CDR3 consists of 15 residues. The CDR3 region is CASSWAGTVRSEQFF. The DNA of the CDR3 is TGTGCCAGCAGTTGGGCCGGGACAGTCAGAAGCGAGCAGTTCTTC.

The chain employs TRBV5-1 and TRBJ1-1; D gene uncertain. V lost 3 bases and J 1 base, leaving 10 bases between the germline ends. The V gene's germline CDR1 is SGHRS and CDR2 YFSETQ. The CDR3 covers 14 residues. This CDR3 is CASSSVLGNTEAFF. The CDR3 nucleotides read TGCGCCAGCAGCTCAGTACTGGGGAACACTGAAGCTTTCTTT.

The chain has TRBV28 and TRBJ2-5; TRBD2 agrees at 11 bases. This CDR3 has 15 amino acids. Germline CDR1 is MDHEN and CDR2 is SYDVKM. Trimming took 6 bases from V and 5 from J; bases not matched to a gene: 8. The CDR3 sequence is CASRIAGGPWETQYF. CDR3 bases: TGTGCCAGCAGAATAGCGGGAGGGCCATGGGAGACCCAGTACTTC. Full variable domain (outside the CDR3, taken from reference TRBV28 and TRBJ2-5): DVKVTQSSRYLVKRTGEKVFLECVQDMDHENMFWYRQDPGLGLRLIYFSYDVKMKEKGDIPEGYSVSREKKERFSLILESASTNQTSMYLCASRIAGGPWETQYFGPGTRLLVL.

The chain employs TRBV11-2 and TRBJ1-6; 8 bases match TRBD1. The germline gives CDR1 SGHAT, CDR2 FQNNGV. The V and J ends lost 8 bases and 7 bases, in that order; junction bases with no gene match: 7. The CDR3 is made up of 14 amino acids. CDR3 amino acids: CASGQGWSNSPLHF. The DNA for the CDR3 is TGTGCCAGCGGACAGGGATGGTCGAATTCACCCCTCCACTTT.

The genes are TRBV5-1 and TRBJ2-3; 9 positions agree with TRBD2. V was pared by 0 bases and J by 8 bases, with 10 bases of the junction left unmatched. CDR3 size: 16 residues. Germline V lookup: CDR1 SGHRS, CDR2 YFSETQ. CDR3 coding DNA: TGCGCCAGCAGCTTGGCCACTCGCGGGGGGGCAGGTACGCAGTATTTT. Translated, it gives CASSLATRGGAGTQYF.

The chain couples TRBV4-1 to TRBJ1-6; D is unresolved. The CDR3 consists of 13 residues. CDR1 and CDR2 from the germline V gene are MGHRA and YSYEKL. The V and J ends lost 4 bases and 13 bases respectively, with 14 bases between them. CDR3 residues: CASSLTMGAPLHF. The CDR3 DNA follows: TGCGCCAGCAGCCTCACTATGGGAGCCCCCCTCCACTTT.

V gene TRBV4-2 combines with J gene TRBJ1-4; a weak D match, TRBD1 (6 bases). Germline V lookup: CDR1 LGHNA, CDR2 YNFKEQ. Trimming shortened V by 1 base and J by 0 bases, and 9 bases separated the two germline ends. The CDR3 length is 16 residues. The chain's CDR3 is CASSQAGGSTNEKLFF. CDR3 nucleotides: TGTGCCAGCAGCCAAGCGGGGGGCTCAACTAATGAAAAACTGTTTTTT.

The genes are TRBV11-2 and TRBJ1-3; the match to TRBD1 covers 8 bases. Unmatched junction bases numbered 8, after V lost 4 bases and J lost 0 bases. The CDR3 loop spans 17 amino acids. Germline V CDR1 and CDR2: SGHAT, FQNNGV. In DNA, the CDR3 is TGTGCCAGCAGCTGGGCAGGACAGGGCCTCTCTGGAAACACCATATATTTT. This translates into CASSWAGQGLSGNTIYF.

The V gene is TRBV7-9, the J gene TRBJ1-1, with D possibly TRBD1 on 5 matching bases. This CDR3 comprises 16 residues. Trimming pared 4 bases from V and 3 bases from J, leaving 18 bases between. Looked up from germline, CDR1 is SEHNR and CDR2 is FQNEAQ (reference sequence). The CDR3: CASSSPGPGADTEAFF. DNA of the CDR3: TGTGCCAGCAGCTCTCCCGGGCCTGGGGCTGACACTGAAGCTTTCTTT.

The chain employs TRBV28 and TRBJ2-1, with D perhaps TRBD2 (6 bases). Trimming cost V 4 bases and J 3 bases, with 16 bases left between them. Germline V CDR1 and CDR2: MDHEN, SYDVKM. There are 16 residues in the CDR3. DNA of the CDR3: TGTGCCAGCAGTTCTCCCGGGGGACGGTTCTACAATGAGCAGTTCTTC. It translates to CASSSPGGRFYNEQFF.

The chain has TRBV7-9 and TRBJ1-2; 7 bases agree with TRBD1. Germline V gives CDR1 SEHNR, CDR2 FQNEAQ (reference sequence). The V gene end was trimmed by 3 bases and the J gene end by 2 bases; junction bases not matched to a gene: 3. The CDR3 spans 14 residues. Here the CDR3 DNA reads TGTGCCAGCAGCTTCCCACAGGGGAACTATGGCTACACCTTC. This encodes CASSFPQGNYGYTF.

This clone was observed a single time. The V gene is TRBV7-8, the J gene TRBJ1-2; unclear D gene. There are 14 residues in the CDR3. V was trimmed by 6 bases and J by 0 bases, leaving 11 bases between them. The V gene's germline CDR1 is SGHVS and CDR2 FQNEAQ. Here the CDR3 reads CASRRTRTNYGYTF. In nucleotides, the CDR3 is TGTGCCAGCAGGAGAACCAGGACTAACTATGGCTACACCTTC.

The V and J genes are TRBV18 and TRBJ2-5, with unresolved D. The V gene lost 2 bases and the J gene lost 5 bases, with 9 bases spanning the gap. Germline CDR1 and CDR2: KGHSH and LQKENI. The CDR3 is made up of 13 amino acids. The CDR3: CASSPGILETQYF. The CDR3 DNA reads as TGTGCCAGCTCACCAGGTATCTTGGAGACCCAGTACTTC. The full variable domain, in which reference TRBV18 and TRBJ2-5 provide the parts outside the CDR3, is NAGVMQNPRHLVRRRGQEARLRCSPMKGHSHVYWYRQLPEEGLKFMVYLQKENIIDESGMPKERFSAEFPKEGPSILRIQQVVRGDSAAYFCASSPGILETQYFGPGTRLLVL.

V usage is TRBV28 and J usage is TRBJ2-5, with 8 bases aligning to TRBD2. Germline trimming cut 3 bases from V and 4 bases from J; bases unmatched to any gene: 10. From germline, CDR1 is MDHEN and CDR2 SYDVKM. The length of the CDR3 is 16 residues. The CDR3 is CASSLGQREWAETQYF. CDR3 bases: TGTGCCAGCAGTTTGGGCCAGCGGGAGTGGGCAGAGACCCAGTACTTC.

This chain uses TRBV28 with TRBJ1-1, with unresolved D. Trimming cost V 2 bases and J 1 base, with 8 bases left between them. CDR1 is MDHEN, CDR2 SYDVKM, per germline. The CDR3 runs 14 residues. The CDR3 DNA sequence: TGTGCCAGCAGTTTAGTAAGGCAGAACACTGAAGCTTTCTTT. Protein sequence: CASSLVRQNTEAFF.

The chain recombines TRBV7-9 with TRBJ2-7; 8 nucleotides align to TRBD1. Germline values: CDR1 SEHNR, CDR2 FQNEAQ (reference sequence). This CDR3 spans 15 amino acids. The V gene end was trimmed by 7 bases and the J gene end by 3 bases; junction bases not matched to a gene: 11. The CDR3 DNA follows: TGTGCCAGCACCAACCGGGACAGGACCAACTACGAGCAGTACTTC. Translating gives CASTNRDRTNYEQYF.

The chain joins TRBV5-1 to TRBJ1-1; TRBD1 might be the D (6 bases). V was trimmed by 4 bases and J by 1 base, leaving 17 bases between them. Germline V gives CDR1 SGHRS, CDR2 YFSETQ. The CDR3 is 16 residues long. The CDR3 coding sequence is TGCGCCAGCAGCGCTACCCCGGGACAAGCGAACACTGAAGCTTTCTTT. This gives the protein CASSATPGQANTEAFF.

The chain links TRBV6-1 to TRBJ2-2, with 11 bases matching TRBD2. J lost 4 bases, V lost 6 bases, and 7 bases had no gene match. The length of the CDR3 is 16 residues. Germline CDR1 MNHNS, CDR2 SASEGT. In nucleotides, the CDR3 is TGTGCCAGCAGCGAATGGGGACTAGCGGCCACCGGGGAGCTGTTTTTT. This encodes CASSEWGLAATGELFF.

The chain has TRBV6-6 and TRBJ2-3, with 8 bases matching TRBD1. CDR3 length: 17 residues. The J segment lost 1 base and the V segment lost 5 bases, leaving 11 bases of the junction unmatched. Germline-derived CDR1 and CDR2 are MNHNY and SVGAGI (reference sequence). CDR3 bases: TGTGCCAGCAGTCCACGACAGGGGACAAGTCGCACAGATACGCAGTATTTT. Its translation is CASSPRQGTSRTDTQYF.

J is TRBJ1-2 and V is TRBV7-2; tentatively, D is TRBD1 (6 bases). V lost 1 base and J 7 bases, leaving 19 bases between the germline ends. Looked up from germline, CDR1 is SGHTA and CDR2 is FQGNSA. CDR3 length: 16 residues. The CDR3 DNA reads as TGTGCCAGCAGCTTAGATTTACGAGCGGGGGCCTCTGGCTACACCTTC. The encoded protein is CASSLDLRAGASGYTF.

The gene calls are TRBV7-2 and TRBJ1-2; TRBD1 agrees at 10 bases. V was pared by 5 bases and J by 4 bases, with 7 bases of the junction left unmatched. The CDR3 has 15 residues. Per germline, CDR1 SGHTA and CDR2 FQGNSA. CDR3 bases: TGTGCCAGCAGCCCCTGGACAGGGGGATCCTATGGCTACACCTTC. Translation gives CASSPWTGGSYGYTF.

The CDR3 DNA is TGTGCCAGCAGCTTAGCCAGGGGGCTGGCCGGGGAGCTGTTTTTT. The encoded protein is CASSLARGLAGELFF. V is TRBV7-2 and J is TRBJ2-2, with 8 nucleotides matching TRBD1. Germline V gene lookup returns CDR1 SGHTA and CDR2 FQGNSA. J lost 6 bases, V lost 0 bases, and 3 bases had no gene match. The CDR3 covers 15 residues.

CDR3 amino acids: CASSIRQGAYYEQYF. The CDR3 coding sequence is TGCGCCAGCAGCATTAGACAGGGAGCTTACTACGAGCAGTACTTC. V usage is TRBV5-1 and J usage is TRBJ2-7; TRBD1 matches 7 bases. Trimming cost V 4 bases and J 3 bases; bases outside gene matches: 10. CDR1 and CDR2 from the germline V gene are SGHRS and YFSETQ. The CDR3 consists of 15 residues.